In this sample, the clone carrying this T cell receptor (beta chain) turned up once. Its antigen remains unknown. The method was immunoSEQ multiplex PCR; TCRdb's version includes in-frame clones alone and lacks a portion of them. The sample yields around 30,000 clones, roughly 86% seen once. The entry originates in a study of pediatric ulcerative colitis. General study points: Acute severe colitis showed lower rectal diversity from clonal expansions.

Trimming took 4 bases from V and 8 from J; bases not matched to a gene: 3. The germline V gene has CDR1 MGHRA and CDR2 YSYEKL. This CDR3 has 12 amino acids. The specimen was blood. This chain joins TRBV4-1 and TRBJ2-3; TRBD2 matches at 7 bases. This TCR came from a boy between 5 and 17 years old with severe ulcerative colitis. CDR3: CASSRPGGTQYF. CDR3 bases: TGCGCCAGCAGCCGCCCGGGGGGTACGCAGTATTTT.